These 29 T cell receptor beta chains originate from one sample sequenced in a study of blood T cell repertoires in COVID-19. Clones were sequenced by immunoSEQ multiplex PCR, and TCRdb holds only the in-frame ones, with some missing. Seen here are 80,000 to 95,000 clones, roughly nine tenths observed once, and the top ten hold roughly 2%. The sequenced sample was peripheral blood. These receptors all come from a human donor with active COVID-19. The donor label of this sample is uncertain.

The chain recombines TRBV15 with TRBJ2-1, with D perhaps matching TRBD1 (5 bases). Germline-derived CDR1 and CDR2 are LNHNV and YYDKDF (reference sequence). This CDR3 contains 18 residues. The V end lost 1 base, the J end lost 4 bases, and 20 bases lay between the germline ends. CDR3 nucleotide sequence: TGTGCCACCAGCAGAGCTGGAACAGGACCCCACATATACAATGAGCAGTTCTTC. Amino acids: CATSRAGTGPHIYNEQFF.

This chain uses TRBV5-5 with TRBJ2-2; 10 bases match TRBD1. This CDR3 has 17 residues. Germline V gene sequence: CDR1 SGHKS, CDR2 YYEKEE (reference sequence). The junction had 7 bases not matched to a gene; V was cut back by 1 base and J by 4 bases. CDR3 in amino acids: CASSLLGTGVGTGELFF. The CDR3 nucleotides read TGTGCCAGCAGCTTGCTGGGGACAGGGGTGGGCACCGGGGAGCTGTTTTTT.

The V call is TRBV9, the J call TRBJ2-2; the match to TRBD2 covers 15 bases. J gave up 0 bases and V 4 bases, and 19 bases lay outside the gene matches. CDR3 length: 23 residues. Germline-derived CDR1 and CDR2 are SGDLS and YYNGEE. DNA for the CDR3: TGTGCCAGCAGCCTAAATCCCCCATTCCGGGGACTAGCGGGGGGCTCGAACACCGGGGAGCTGTTTTTT. This encodes CASSLNPPFRGLAGGSNTGELFF.

The sample holds a few counts of this clone. The genes are TRBV7-2 and TRBJ2-3; the match to TRBD2 covers 13 bases. Germline assignment: CDR1 SGHTA and CDR2 FQGNSA. This CDR3 comprises 15 residues. V gave up 3 bases and J gave up 7 bases; unmatched junction bases: 4. CDR3 residues: CASSFGLAGANTQYF. The CDR3 DNA sequence: TGTGCCAGCAGCTTCGGACTAGCGGGGGCAAATACGCAGTATTTT.

J is TRBJ2-1 and V is TRBV6-1; TRBD2 agrees at 11 bases. Germline V gene sequence: CDR1 MNHNS, CDR2 SASEGT. The junction had 4 bases not matched to a gene; V was cut back by 1 base and J by 2 bases. The CDR3 covers 17 residues. CDR3 protein: CASSEEGGLAAYNEQFF. CDR3 bases: TGTGCCAGCAGTGAAGAGGGGGGACTAGCGGCCTACAATGAGCAGTTCTTC.

This clone has a handful of counts. The rearrangement uses TRBV25-1 and TRBJ1-6; maybe TRBD1 (5 bases). V was clipped by 4 bases and J by 3 bases, with 19 bases between them. Germline loops: CDR1 MGHDK, CDR2 SYGVNS. CDR3 length equals 18 residues. CDR3 DNA: TGTGCCAGCAGTGGTCCCGTACCTCAGGGCTTCTATAATTCACCCCTCCACTTT. Translated, it gives CASSGPVPQGFYNSPLHF.

The gene calls are TRBV5-1 and TRBJ1-3; D gene unclear. Germline loops: CDR1 SGHRS, CDR2 YFSETQ. The V end lost 5 bases, the J end lost 1 base, and 10 bases lay between the germline ends. This CDR3 spans 14 amino acids. CDR3 DNA sequence: TGCGCCAGCAGTTCGCGGGGATCTGGAAACACCATATATTTT. Translating gives CASSSRGSGNTIYF.

The J gene is TRBJ2-7, the V gene TRBV10-3; D might be TRBD2 (6 bases). V was shortened by 4 bases and J by 2 bases, with 15 bases between the two germline ends. Germline CDR1 is ENHRY and CDR2 is SYGVKD. This CDR3 comprises 15 residues. CDR3 protein: CAISADGGGAYEQYF. CDR3 nucleotides: TGTGCCATCAGTGCCGACGGCGGAGGGGCCTACGAGCAGTACTTC.

The chain employs TRBV5-1 and TRBJ2-7, with TRBD2 as a possible D gene (6 bases). Germline V gene lookup returns CDR1 SGHRS and CDR2 YFSETQ. CDR3 length: 14 amino acids. V gave up 0 bases and J gave up 7 bases, with 14 bases separating them. This CDR3 reads CASSLVPSGREQYF. The DNA for the CDR3 is TGCGCCAGCAGCTTGGTTCCCTCGGGGAGGGAGCAGTACTTC.

The chain joins TRBV5-6 to TRBJ2-7; 8 bases align to TRBD1. The V gene end was trimmed by 4 bases and the J gene end by 3 bases; junction bases not matched to a gene: 9. Germline V gene sequence: CDR1 SGHDT, CDR2 YYEEEE. The CDR3 length is 15 residues. CDR3 amino acids: CASSPIGQGYYEQYF. The CDR3 bases are TGTGCCAGCAGCCCAATAGGACAGGGATACTACGAGCAGTACTTC.

This chain uses TRBV6-2 or TRBV6-3 with TRBJ2-5; 9 nucleotides agree with TRBD2. This CDR3 comprises 16 residues. With V trimmed by 0 bases and J by 2 bases, 4 bases remained unmatched. In germline, CDR1 is MNHEY, CDR2 SVGEGT. The CDR3 here is CASSYSRAGGQETQYF. The CDR3 region has the DNA TGTGCCAGCAGTTACTCTAGGGCGGGGGGGCAAGAGACCCAGTACTTC.

This clone was recorded once. The rearrangement uses TRBV10-3 and TRBJ2-3, with TRBD2 identical over 9 bases. The CDR3 is 16 residues long. Losses at the gene ends were 0 bases for V and 1 base for J; bases not matched to a gene: 2. CDR1 ENHRY and CDR2 SYGVKD come from the germline V gene. The CDR3 loop reads CAISESERGGTDTQYF. The CDR3 nucleotides read TGTGCCATCAGTGAGTCGGAGCGGGGGGGCACAGATACGCAGTATTTT.

This chain joins TRBV27 and TRBJ1-2; the D gene is possibly TRBD1 (5 bases). Germline V CDR1 and CDR2: MNHEY, SMNVEV (reference sequence). Trimming removed 6 bases from V and 5 bases from J, with 16 bases in between. CDR3 length: 14 amino acids. The CDR3 DNA reads as TGTGCCAGCAGCCGAGACAGTACCGGGTATGGCTACACCTTC. This translates into CASSRDSTGYGYTF.

This clone showed up just a few times. The chain has TRBV2 and TRBJ1-1; D possibly corresponds to TRBD1 (5 bases). The CDR3 covers 13 residues. CDR1 and CDR2 (germline): SNHLY, FYNNEI. V lost 4 bases and J lost 4, with 10 bases in between. The CDR3 DNA reads as TGTGCCAGCAGTGGACCAGGGTCCACTGAAGCTTTCTTT. Its protein is CASSGPGSTEAFF.

The CDR3 nucleotides are TGTGCCAGCACGGACAGGGGAGATGAGCAGTTCTTC. The encoded protein is CASTDRGDEQFF. The chain employs TRBV25-1 and TRBJ2-1; TRBD1 agrees at 9 bases. Germline V lookup: CDR1 MGHDK, CDR2 SYGVNS. The CDR3 has 12 amino acids. V dropped 7 bases and J dropped 8; count of bases not matched to a gene: 3. The entire variable domain, with the rest obtained from reference TRBV25-1 and TRBJ2-1, is as follows: EADIYQTPRYLVIGTGKKITLECSQTMGHDKMYWYQQDPGMELHLIHYSYGVNSTEKGDLSSESTVSRIRTEHFPLTLESARPSHTSQYLCASTDRGDEQFFGPGTRLTVL.

This clone was counted only a few times. The J gene is TRBJ2-7, the V gene TRBV13, with D hard to call. The CDR3 contains 13 residues. V lost 4 bases to trimming and J lost 3 bases, with 10 bases between them. Germline loops: CDR1 PRHDT, CDR2 FYEKMQ (reference sequence). CDR3 in amino acids: CASSSQSVYEQYF. The CDR3 DNA follows: TGTGCCAGCAGCTCCCAGTCAGTCTACGAGCAGTACTTC.

This rearrangement joins TRBV6-5 to TRBJ2-7; perhaps TRBD1 as D (6 bases). Trimming shortened V by 7 bases and J by 4 bases, and 8 bases separated the two germline ends. The CDR3 contains 11 residues. Germline assignment: CDR1 MNHEY and CDR2 SVGAGI. The DNA of the CDR3 is TGTGCCAGCAAGGGGGTATACGAGCAGTACTTC. As protein: CASKGVYEQYF.

V is TRBV3-1 (or the pseudogene TRBV3-2) and J is TRBJ2-2; 10 nucleotides align to TRBD1. V lost 4 bases and J lost 7; bases outside the gene matches: 3. The CDR3 is 14 residues long. Germline CDR1 reads LGHDT; CDR2 reads YNNKEL (reference sequence). The CDR3 region is CASSLGTGVGELFF. CDR3 sequence (DNA): TGTGCCAGCAGCCTAGGGACAGGGGTCGGGGAGCTGTTTTTT.

The genes are TRBV11-2 and TRBJ1-1; TRBD1 might be the D (6 bases). Trimming pared 4 bases from V and 6 bases from J, leaving 12 bases between. The CDR3 contains 13 residues. From germline, CDR1 is SGHAT and CDR2 FQNNGV. CDR3 sequence (DNA): TGTGCCAGCAGCTGGCGGGGGGGCGCTGAAGCTTTCTTT. Its translation: CASSWRGGAEAFF.

In regard to this clone: This sample includes further DNA sequences coding for the same CDR3. The chain has TRBV4-3 and TRBJ1-6; 7 positions match TRBD1. Germline lookup yields CDR1 LGHNA and CDR2 YSLEER. This CDR3 has 15 amino acids. With 4 bases clipped from V and 9 bases from J, the junction kept 9 bases outside the gene matches. CDR3 coding DNA: TGCGCCAGCAGCCTCCTAGGACAGGCCCTTTCACCCCTCCACTTT. Translating it yields CASSLLGQALSPLHF.

The V and J genes are TRBV7-2 and TRBJ2-1, with D possibly TRBD2 on 5 matching bases. V was trimmed by 1 base and J by 2 bases, leaving 9 bases between them. The CDR3 totals 15 residues. Germline-derived CDR1 and CDR2 are SGHTA and FQGNSA. The CDR3 sequence is CASSLGTATYNEQFF. CDR3 sequence (DNA): TGTGCCAGCAGCTTAGGGACTGCTACCTACAATGAGCAGTTCTTC.

This chain joins TRBV5-1 and TRBJ1-5, with D possibly matching TRBD1 (6 bases). V was trimmed by 4 bases and J by 6 bases, leaving 11 bases between them. CDR1 is SGHRS, CDR2 YFSETQ, per germline. CDR3 size: 13 residues. CDR3 sequence reads: CASSAGGPQPQHF. DNA for the CDR3: TGCGCCAGCAGCGCCGGGGGGCCTCAGCCCCAGCATTTT.

The V call is TRBV11-2, the J call TRBJ2-1; weak D call: TRBD2 (5 bases). This CDR3 region has 13 residues. V lost 2 bases to trimming and J lost 7 bases, with 9 bases between them. Germline V gives CDR1 SGHAT, CDR2 FQNNGV. The CDR3 region is CASSLNRGNEQFF. In DNA, the CDR3 is TGTGCCAGCAGCTTAAATCGGGGAAATGAGCAGTTCTTC.

The gene calls are TRBV7-8 and TRBJ2-7; a possible D gene is TRBD1 (5 bases). This CDR3 has 15 residues. CDR1 and CDR2 from the germline V gene are SGHVS and FQNEAQ. Trimming removed 5 bases from V and 2 bases from J, with 16 bases in between. The CDR3 DNA is TGTGCCAGCAGCCCCCCGTCGGTACAGGCCTACGAGCAGTACTTC. Translated: CASSPPSVQAYEQYF.

This clone was detected ten times or more. The J gene is TRBJ2-3, the V gene TRBV5-4; 10 positions agree with TRBD2. CDR1 and CDR2 (germline): SGHNT, YYREEE (reference sequence). V lost 2 bases, J lost 5 bases, and 5 bases stayed unmatched. The CDR3 consists of 15 residues. The CDR3 bases are TGTGCCAGCAGCTTTGGGAGCGGGGGGGGAGATACGCAGTATTTT. The encoded protein is CASSFGSGGGDTQYF.

This clone showed up just once. The V and J genes are TRBV7-3 and TRBJ2-3; 8 bases agree with TRBD2. CDR1 and CDR2 from the germline V gene are SGHTA and FQGTGA. V shed 1 base and J 1 base; nucleotides not matched to a gene: 13. This CDR3 is built from 19 residues. CDR3 bases: TGTGCCAGCAGCTTAAATTCCCCCGTGGCTAGCGGGCGCACAGATACGCAGTATTTT. It translates to CASSLNSPVASGRTDTQYF.

This chain links TRBV4-3 with TRBJ2-1, with a tentative D call TRBD1 (5 bases). This CDR3 is built from 13 residues. Trimming cost V 4 bases and J 8 bases, with 12 bases left between them. Germline V gene lookup returns CDR1 LGHNA and CDR2 YSLEER. The CDR3 DNA reads as TGCGCCAGCAGCCGCGTAGGGGTTCATGAGCAGTTCTTC. Its translation is CASSRVGVHEQFF.

The gene calls are TRBV5-6 and TRBJ2-5; the D gene is possibly TRBD1 (6 bases). Trimming pared 3 bases from V and 3 bases from J, leaving 24 bases between. The CDR3 totals 18 residues. CDR1 SGHDT and CDR2 YYEEEE come from the germline V gene. The CDR3 here is CASSSMRDIQMLKETQYF. The DNA for the CDR3 is TGTGCCAGCAGCTCGATGAGGGACATCCAAATGCTTAAAGAGACCCAGTACTTC.

This chain joins TRBV6-4 and TRBJ1-1; D not certain. Germline lookup yields CDR1 MRHNA and CDR2 SNTAGT. V dropped 4 bases and J dropped 4 bases, with 19 bases sitting between them. There are 16 residues in the CDR3. CDR3 protein: CASSVPSGESVTEAFF. Written as DNA, the CDR3 is TGTGCCAGCAGTGTCCCTAGTGGGGAGTCAGTCACTGAAGCTTTCTTT.